This TCR beta chain was obtained from a study of molecular identifiers for immune sequencing clone quantification. Turning to the study itself: Five aliquots were made in replicates from the RNA of about 20,000 or 100,000 naive CD8 cells, and four were sequenced. Study-level results: In naive cells, clones above 20 RNA copies held under 1% of molecules, whereas in effector cells they held over 98%. Underestimated sizes of highly expanded clones could result from identical TCR molecules that share a barcode.

CDR1 SGHVS and CDR2 FNYEAQ come from the germline V gene. The CDR3 is 13 amino acids. Trimming cost V 7 bases and J 4 bases; bases outside gene matches: 7. As previously described, bulk TCR libraries were made using listed TCR primers. TCRdb recomputed calls from the PCR reads with MiXCR, one row per CDR3 protein. The sample lists 20,000 to 30,000 distinct CDR3 sequences; 17% were seen once. At least ten counts were recorded for this clonotype. Its antigen remains unknown. The genes are TRBV7-6 and TRBJ2-7, with 7 bases matching TRBD1. This clonotype originated in a human donor in good health. Some libraries in this study had Jurkat cell RNA spiked in. Sequencing was done on a sample of naive CD8+ T cells from blood, with Jurkat cell RNA spiked in. The subset is: FACS-sorted CD8+CD4-CCR7+CD45RA+ naive T cells. The CDR3 reads CASTPGGRYEQYF. CDR3 bases: TGTGCCAGCACCCCAGGGGGAAGGTACGAGCAGTACTTC.